This TCR beta chain was documented in a study of T cells in Graves' hyperthyroidism and ophthalmopathy. Researchers took RNA transcripts and amplified the TCR beta CDR3 regions from them. An initial round of RT-PCR targeting the TCR CDR3 relied on the HTBI primer set. TCRdb re-called the multiplex PCR reads through MiXCR, storing one row per CDR3 protein. This sample has a few hundred thousand distinct CDR3 sequences; roughly 16% occur once, and the top ten carry less than 30%. The J segment lost 6 bases and the V segment lost 8 bases, leaving 8 bases of the junction unmatched. The CDR3 loop spans 14 amino acids. Thyroid ultrasound, orbital computed tomography, clinical symptoms, and serum thyroxine and TRAb underpinned diagnoses. Fresh peripheral blood, around 9.2 ml of it, supplied the PBMCs. This clonotype was observed at least ten times.

The sequence came from a woman in her 30s with Graves' ophthalmopathy. Specimen: blood. V is TRBV12-3 or TRBV12-4 and J is TRBJ2-1; the match to TRBD2 covers 9 bases. The CDR3 DNA reads as TGTGCCAGCCGTATTAGCGGGGGTTTCAATGAGCAGTTCTTC. Its translation: CASRISGGFNEQFF.